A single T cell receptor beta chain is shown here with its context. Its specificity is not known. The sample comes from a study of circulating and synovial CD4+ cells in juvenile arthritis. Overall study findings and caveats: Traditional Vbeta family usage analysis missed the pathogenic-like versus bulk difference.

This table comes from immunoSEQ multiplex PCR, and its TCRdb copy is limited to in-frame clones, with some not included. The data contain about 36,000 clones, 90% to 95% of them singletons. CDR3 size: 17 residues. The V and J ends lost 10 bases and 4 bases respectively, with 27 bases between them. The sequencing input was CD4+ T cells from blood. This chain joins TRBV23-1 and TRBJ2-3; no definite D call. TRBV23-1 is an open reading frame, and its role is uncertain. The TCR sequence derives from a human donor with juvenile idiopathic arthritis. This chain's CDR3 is CATFEVAPLSRPDTQYF. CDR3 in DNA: TGCGCCACCTTCGAGGTGGCACCACTTTCCCGGCCAGATACGCAGTATTTT.